Presented here are 10 T cell receptor beta chains from one specimen sequenced in a study of shared clonotypes between healthy human individuals. Using immunoSEQ multiplex PCR, the repertoire was profiled, and TCRdb retains in-frame clones only, with some absent. The sample includes 1.5 million to 2.5 million clones, about 95% of them seen just once. Naive CD8 cells lacked CD45RO, underwent positive selection for CCR7 and left out terminally differentiated effector memory CD45RA+ cells. The sample comprised naive CD8+ T cells sorted from blood. The receptor set was obtained from a man aged 18 to 29 in good health.

The V call is TRBV27, the J call TRBJ2-7, with D unclear. This CDR3 has 16 amino acids. V was clipped by 3 bases and J by 2 bases, with 17 bases between them. Germline lookup yields CDR1 MNHEY and CDR2 SMNVEV (reference sequence). CDR3 in amino acids: CASSFAPRAGAYEQYF. Written as DNA, the CDR3 is TGTGCCAGCAGTTTCGCCCCCCGGGCAGGAGCCTACGAGCAGTACTTC.

This chain links TRBV5-1 with TRBJ2-7; no clear D. The V end was cut by 0 bases, the J end by 5 bases, with 12 bases between. Per germline, CDR1 SGHRS and CDR2 YFSETQ. This CDR3 contains 14 residues. CDR3 coding DNA: TGCGCCAGCAGCTTGGATGGCACCACAGACGAGCAGTACTTC. As protein: CASSLDGTTDEQYF.

This clone occurred once. The rearrangement joins TRBV28 to TRBJ2-7; D is unclear. V was pared by 4 bases and J by 5 bases, with 15 bases between. This CDR3 spans 14 amino acids. Germline V gives CDR1 MDHEN, CDR2 SYDVKM. The CDR3 reads CASSSRALPNEQYF. Written as DNA, the CDR3 is TGTGCCAGCAGTTCCCGGGCCCTACCGAACGAGCAGTACTTC.

The chain uses TRBV2 and TRBJ1-5, with D possibly TRBD1 on 5 matching bases. Looked up from germline, CDR1 is SNHLY and CDR2 is FYNNEI. The CDR3 extends over 16 amino acids. Trimming removed 1 base from V and 1 base from J, with 11 bases in between. The CDR3 is CASSEGRGESNQPQHF. The DNA for the CDR3 is TGTGCCAGCAGTGAAGGGAGAGGGGAGAGCAATCAGCCCCAGCATTTT.

J is TRBJ2-1 and V is TRBV19; D is unclear. The CDR3 sequence is 15 residues long. The V gene's germline CDR1 is LNHDA and CDR2 SQIVND (reference sequence). The ends were cut back, 1 base at V and 3 bases at J, with 10 bases in the middle. Here the CDR3 DNA reads TGTGCCAGTAGTATAGCCCCGACGGGCTACAATGAGCAGTTCTTC. Its protein product is CASSIAPTGYNEQFF.

V gene TRBV28 combines with J gene TRBJ2-1; TRBD1 agrees at 8 bases. Germline V gene sequence: CDR1 MDHEN, CDR2 SYDVKM. V lost 10 bases and J lost 4; bases outside the gene matches: 6. The CDR3 spans 13 residues. The chain's CDR3 is CATSDRVYNEQFF. Written as DNA, the CDR3 is TGTGCCACCTCGGACAGGGTTTACAATGAGCAGTTCTTC.

The gene calls are TRBV19 and TRBJ1-1; 9 positions match TRBD1. Germline assignment: CDR1 LNHDA and CDR2 SQIVND (reference sequence). Unmatched junction bases numbered 9, after V lost 9 bases and J lost 7 bases. This CDR3 has 13 residues. This CDR3 reads CASRDRDLDEAFF. The CDR3 nucleotides are TGTGCCAGCCGGGACAGGGATTTGGATGAAGCTTTCTTT.

The chain joins TRBV5-6 to TRBJ1-1; tentative D call: TRBD1 (5 bases). The V end lost 4 bases, the J end lost 6 bases, and 10 bases lay between the germline ends. CDR3 size: 12 residues. Germline V CDR1 and CDR2: SGHDT, YYEEEE. CDR3 loop: CASSGAAAEAFF. The CDR3 DNA follows: TGTGCCAGCAGCGGGGCGGCAGCTGAAGCTTTCTTT.

The genes are TRBV7-6 and TRBJ2-1, with D hard to call. CDR1 SGHVS and CDR2 FNYEAQ come from the germline V gene. CDR3 length: 14 residues. V lost 1 base to trimming and J lost 8 bases, with 12 bases between them. This chain's CDR3 is CASSLVANWDEQFF. CDR3 coding DNA: TGTGCCAGCAGCTTAGTCGCGAATTGGGATGAGCAGTTCTTC.

The chain couples TRBV9 to TRBJ2-1, with D perhaps being TRBD1 or TRBD2 (5 bases each). This CDR3 spans 16 amino acids. Trimming stripped 0 bases from V and 4 bases from J, with 14 bases between. Germline V gives CDR1 SGDLS, CDR2 YYNGEE. CDR3 sequence: CASSVGLGPSYNEQFF. CDR3 coding DNA: TGTGCCAGCAGCGTAGGGCTGGGACCCTCTTACAATGAGCAGTTCTTC.